The next 8 T cell receptor beta chains were all read from a single sample in a study of blood T cell repertoires in COVID-19. Clones were sequenced by immunoSEQ multiplex PCR, and TCRdb holds only the in-frame ones, with some missing. This table holds approximately 460,000 clones, about 88% found once. Sequencing was carried out using peripheral blood. Receptors were obtained from a man between 18 and 35 years old with COVID-19, enrolled during active disease.

V gene TRBV7-2 combines with J gene TRBJ1-2, with unresolved D. The CDR3 consists of 15 residues. Per germline, CDR1 SGHTA and CDR2 FQGNSA. The V end lost 5 bases, the J end lost 0 bases, and 13 bases lay between the germline ends. CDR3 residues: CASSPAGSANYGYTF. CDR3 coding DNA: TGTGCCAGCAGCCCAGCGGGCTCAGCTAACTATGGCTACACCTTC.

The chain carries TRBV6-4 and TRBJ1-2; TRBD1 agrees at 10 bases. The CDR3 contains 13 residues. Germline CDR1 and CDR2: MRHNA and SNTAGT. The junction had 4 bases not matched to a gene; V was cut back by 6 bases and J by 6 bases. Written as DNA, the CDR3 is TGTGCCAGCAGAGCCGGGACAGGGGATGGCTACACCTTC. It is translated as CASRAGTGDGYTF.

The chain combines TRBV5-1 with TRBJ1-2; 9 bases agree with TRBD1. The germline V gene encodes CDR1 SGHRS and CDR2 YFSETQ. J lost 4 bases, V lost 5 bases, and 9 bases had no gene match. The CDR3 sequence is 15 residues long. In DNA form, the CDR3 reads TGCGCCAGCAGGGATCCGGGACAGGGAATCTATGGCTACACCTTC. Protein product: CASRDPGQGIYGYTF.

This chain joins TRBV29-1 and TRBJ1-2, with no clear D. This CDR3 is 10 amino acids long. Germline V gives CDR1 SQVTM, CDR2 ANQGSEA. The V and J ends lost 6 bases and 7 bases respectively, with 9 bases between them. The CDR3 DNA is TGCAGCGTATTACATTTTGGCTACACCTTC. Its translation: CSVLHFGYTF.

The J gene is TRBJ1-2, the V gene TRBV4-1, with a tentative D call TRBD1 (5 bases). The germline CDR1 and CDR2 sequences are MGHRA and YSYEKL. This CDR3 region has 15 residues. Trimming took 1 base from V and 4 from J, leaving 13 bases between them. The CDR3 DNA reads as TGCGCCAGCAGCCAAGCAACAGGCGGGAGCTATGGCTACACCTTC. Translated: CASSQATGGSYGYTF.

The V gene is TRBV27, the J gene TRBJ2-7, with 11 nucleotides matching TRBD2. Germline lookup yields CDR1 MNHEY and CDR2 SMNVEV (reference sequence). CDR3 length: 17 amino acids. Trimming removed 3 bases from V and 3 bases from J; junction bases left unmatched: 10. CDR3 coding DNA: TGTGCCAGCAGTTTGGCCAGCAGTACTAGCGGGGGCTACGAGCAGTACTTC. Its protein product is CASSLASSTSGGYEQYF.

V usage is TRBV7-8 and J usage is TRBJ2-1; the D gene is possibly TRBD2 (6 bases). Germline CDR1 SGHVS, CDR2 FQNEAQ. V was shortened by 1 base and J by 0 bases, with 13 bases between the two germline ends. This CDR3 is 17 amino acids long. The CDR3 DNA reads as TGTGCCAGCAGCTTAGGTACTAGCCTAAGCTCCTACAATGAGCAGTTCTTC. Its protein is CASSLGTSLSSYNEQFF.

This sequence joins TRBV6-5 and TRBJ2-3, with D hard to call. With 0 bases removed from V and 0 bases from J, the gap between germline ends came to 7 bases. This CDR3 region has 15 residues. The V gene's germline CDR1 is MNHEY and CDR2 SVGAGI. CDR3 nucleotides: TGTGCCAGCAGTTACTCGGCAGGAAGCACAGATACGCAGTATTTT. Translated, it gives CASSYSAGSTDTQYF.